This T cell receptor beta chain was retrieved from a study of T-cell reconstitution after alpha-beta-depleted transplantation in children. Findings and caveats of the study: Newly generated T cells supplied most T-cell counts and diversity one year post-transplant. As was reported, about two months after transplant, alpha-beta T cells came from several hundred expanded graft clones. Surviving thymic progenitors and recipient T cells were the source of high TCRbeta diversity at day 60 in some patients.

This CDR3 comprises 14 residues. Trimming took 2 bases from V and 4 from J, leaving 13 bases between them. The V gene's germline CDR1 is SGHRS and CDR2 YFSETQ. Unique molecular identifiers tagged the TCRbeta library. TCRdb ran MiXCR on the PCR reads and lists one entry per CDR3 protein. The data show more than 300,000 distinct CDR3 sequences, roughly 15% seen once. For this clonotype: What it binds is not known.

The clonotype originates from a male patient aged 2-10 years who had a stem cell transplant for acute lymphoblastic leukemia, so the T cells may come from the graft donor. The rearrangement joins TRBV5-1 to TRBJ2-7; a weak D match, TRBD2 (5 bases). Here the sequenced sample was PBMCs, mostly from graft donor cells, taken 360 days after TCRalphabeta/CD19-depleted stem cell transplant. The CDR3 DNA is TGCGCCAGCAGCTTTCTAAGCGGCGGGTACGAGCAGTACTTC. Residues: CASSFLSGGYEQYF.